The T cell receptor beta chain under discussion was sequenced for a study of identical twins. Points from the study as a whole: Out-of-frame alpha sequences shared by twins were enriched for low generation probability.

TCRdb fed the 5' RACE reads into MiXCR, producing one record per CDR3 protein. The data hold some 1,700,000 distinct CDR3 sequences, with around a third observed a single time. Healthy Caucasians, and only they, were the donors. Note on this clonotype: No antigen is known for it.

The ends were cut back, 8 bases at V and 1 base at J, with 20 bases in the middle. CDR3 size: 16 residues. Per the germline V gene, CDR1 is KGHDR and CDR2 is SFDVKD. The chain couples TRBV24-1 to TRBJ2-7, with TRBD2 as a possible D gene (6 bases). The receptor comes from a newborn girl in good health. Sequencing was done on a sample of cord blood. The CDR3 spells CATNEAGTGTSYEQYF. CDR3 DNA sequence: TGTGCCACCAATGAAGCCGGGACTGGAACGTCCTACGAGCAGTACTTC.